This T cell receptor (beta chain) was sequenced during a study of CD8+CD57+ T cells in acquired aplastic anemia. This clonotype appeared a single time. The study profiled TCR beta VDJ and CDR3 using genomic DNA as template. TCRdb re-analysed the reads in MiXCR, keeping a single row per CDR3 protein. Among more than 200,000 distinct CDR3 sequences listed, around 50% were seen once. Trimming stripped 10 bases from V and 7 bases from J, with 17 bases between. The CDR3 has 12 residues. Germline CDR1 reads LNHDA; CDR2 reads SQIVND (reference sequence). Only patients with CD8+CD57+ cell expansion on flow cytometry were chosen for sequencing.

The sequencing input was sorted CD4+, CD8+, or CD8+CD57+ T cells (not recorded which) from PBMCs. This sequence joins TRBV19 and TRBJ2-7, with a tentative D call TRBD1 (8 bases). The source is a human donor with aplastic anemia. The CDR3 nucleotides are TGTGCCATCAGCGGGACAGGTAGGGAGCAGTACTTC. Encoded protein: CAISGTGREQYF.